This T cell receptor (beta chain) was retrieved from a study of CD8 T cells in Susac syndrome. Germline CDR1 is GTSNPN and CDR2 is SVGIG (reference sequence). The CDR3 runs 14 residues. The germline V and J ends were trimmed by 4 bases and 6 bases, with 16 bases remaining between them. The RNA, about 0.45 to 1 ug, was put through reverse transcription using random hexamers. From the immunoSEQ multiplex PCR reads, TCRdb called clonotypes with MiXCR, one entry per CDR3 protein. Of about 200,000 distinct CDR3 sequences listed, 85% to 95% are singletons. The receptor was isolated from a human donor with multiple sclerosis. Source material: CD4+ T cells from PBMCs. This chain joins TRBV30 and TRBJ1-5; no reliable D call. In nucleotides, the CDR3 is TGTGCCTGGACTCCTGCGGGAATCCTTCAGCCCCAGCATTTT. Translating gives CAWTPAGILQPQHF.